A single sample is the source of the 4 T cell receptor beta chains below, sequenced in a study of T-cell reconstitution after alpha-beta-depleted transplantation in children. The TCRbeta library incorporated unique molecular identifiers. One entry per CDR3 protein results from TCRdb running MiXCR on the PCR reads. The data contain approximately 200,000 distinct CDR3 sequences, less than 15% of them singletons. The material sequenced was PBMCs from the stem cell graft donor, taken from the stem cell graft. The source is a human donor who donated a stem cell graft to a child with acute lymphoblastic leukemia.

This clonotype has ten or more counts. The chain recombines TRBV6-4 with TRBJ1-1; 10 bases line up with TRBD1. CDR1 MRHNA and CDR2 SNTAGT come from the germline V gene. V shed 8 bases and J 0 bases; nucleotides not matched to a gene: 9. CDR3 length equals 16 residues. The CDR3 is CASRKDRGQVNTEAFF. DNA of the CDR3: TGTGCCAGCCGGAAAGACAGGGGGCAAGTGAACACTGAAGCTTTCTTT.

On this clonotype: This may be a read error, as it is one base from a much larger clone. This CDR3 fails to terminate in the conserved phenylalanine or tryptophan, so it likely reflects a read error. The CDR3 coding sequence is TGTGCCAGCAGCTTCGAGGGCCGGGGGACAGATACGCAGTATTCT. The encoded protein is CASSFEGRGTDTQYS. This chain links TRBV7-9 with TRBJ2-3; a weak D match, TRBD2 (6 bases). V dropped 3 bases and J dropped 3 bases, with 13 bases sitting between them. There are 15 residues in the CDR3. CDR1 and CDR2 from the germline V gene are SEHNR and FQNEAQ (reference sequence).

This clonotype was detected only a few times. V gene TRBV5-1 combines with J gene TRBJ2-3; D is perhaps TRBD1 or TRBD2 (5 bases each). The CDR3 covers 15 residues. Trimming took 4 bases from V and 6 from J, leaving 18 bases between them. Germline values: CDR1 SGHRS, CDR2 YFSETQ. Here the CDR3 reads CASSPGWGMMDTQYF. The CDR3 bases are TGCGCCAGCAGCCCCGGATGGGGGATGATGGATACGCAGTATTTT.

This clonotype was counted at least ten times. The V call is TRBV29-1, the J call TRBJ1-5; tentative D call: TRBD1 (5 bases). Germline CDR1 reads SQVTM; CDR2 reads ANQGSEA. The ends were cut back, 4 bases at V and 3 bases at J, with 13 bases in the middle. This CDR3 is built from 14 residues. The CDR3 coding sequence is TGCAGCGTTGCGCAGGGATTCCCCAATCAGCCCCAGCATTTT. This sequence encodes CSVAQGFPNQPQHF.